A single sample gave rise to the 16 T cell receptor beta chains below, sequenced in a study of blood T cells in healthy people across ages. PCR was performed a second time for roughly 7 to 12 cycles using a sample-barcoded 5' primer and a J-beta primer mix. TCRdb fed the 5' RACE reads into MiXCR, producing one record per CDR3 protein. The sample has approximately 800,000 distinct CDR3 sequences; under 30% are singletons. These data were also reused for a study on T cells of mothers and their children.

The sequenced sample consisted of blood. The receptors originated from a boy aged 5-17 years in good health.

The V call is TRBV10-3, the J call TRBJ1-2; TRBD1 is a possible D gene (6 bases). V was clipped by 5 bases and J by 7 bases, with 17 bases between them. The CDR3 runs 14 residues. Germline V gene sequence: CDR1 ENHRY, CDR2 SYGVKD. The DNA of the CDR3 is TGTGCCATCAGTACAAACCGACAGGCCCCTGGCTACACCTTC. As protein: CAISTNRQAPGYTF.

The V gene is TRBV5-1, the J gene TRBJ1-4; D unclear. The CDR3 spans 15 residues. V was cut by 0 bases and J by 4 bases, with 10 bases left in between. CDR1 is SGHRS and CDR2 is YFSETQ in the germline V gene. CDR3 loop: CASSLARKVNEKLFF. CDR3 nucleotide sequence: TGCGCCAGCAGCTTGGCCAGAAAGGTTAATGAAAAACTGTTTTTT.

As regards this clonotype: One base away lies a much larger clone, so this may be a sequencing read error. This sequence joins TRBV7-2 and TRBJ2-4; 9 bases map to TRBD2. CDR1 and CDR2 (germline): SGHTA, FQGNSA. The CDR3 loop spans 17 amino acids. CDR3 bases: TGTGTCAGCAGCTCCACGTTGGCGGGGGGGCCGAAAAACATTCAGTACTTC. Its translation: CVSSSTLAGGPKNIQYF.

In its sample, this clonotype was seen a few times. The chain joins TRBV11-2 to TRBJ2-1, with 11 bases matching TRBD2. Germline lookup yields CDR1 SGHAT and CDR2 FQNNGV. J lost 5 bases, V lost 3 bases, and 12 bases had no gene match. The CDR3 spans 18 residues. The CDR3 reads CASSLTSGTALLNNEQFF. Written as DNA, the CDR3 is TGTGCCAGCAGCTTGACTAGCGGGACGGCCCTGTTAAACAATGAGCAGTTCTTC.

V usage is TRBV7-9 and J usage is TRBJ2-1; possible D gene TRBD1, 6 bases. The J call may be in error: the DNA end matches TRBJ2-5 better. This CDR3 region has 15 residues. Germline V gene data show CDR1 as SEHNR and CDR2 as FQNEAQ (reference sequence). Written as DNA, the CDR3 is TGTGCCAGCAGCCCGTTACCAGGGGACGGGGAGACCCAGTACTTC. It translates to CASSPLPGDGETQYF.

The chain is built from TRBV19 and TRBJ1-5, with TRBD1 as a possible D gene (6 bases). In germline, CDR1 is LNHDA, CDR2 SQIVND (reference sequence). The CDR3 consists of 18 residues. Trimming left V 5 bases short and J 0 bases short, with 20 bases between. The CDR3 here is CASSPPVQGSFSNQPQHF. In DNA form, the CDR3 reads TGTGCCAGTAGTCCACCGGTGCAGGGGAGCTTTAGCAATCAGCCCCAGCATTTT.

The rearrangement joins TRBV10-3 to TRBJ1-4, with a tentative D call TRBD1 (5 bases). Trimming shortened V by 3 bases and J by 4 bases, and 12 bases separated the two germline ends. The CDR3 extends over 15 amino acids. Germline V gene sequence: CDR1 ENHRY, CDR2 SYGVKD. The CDR3 region is CAISERGPLNEKLFF. The CDR3 DNA reads as TGTGCCATCAGTGAAAGGGGACCGCTTAATGAAAAACTGTTTTTT.

This clonotype was counted between two and nine times. V is TRBV10-3 and J is TRBJ2-5; a weak D match, TRBD2 (6 bases). The length of the CDR3 is 16 residues. Between the trimmed V and J ends, which lost 3 bases and 2 bases, there was a span of 16 bases. CDR1 and CDR2 from the germline V gene are ENHRY and SYGVKD. The CDR3 loop is CAISDVIAVGQETQYF. Here the CDR3 DNA reads TGTGCCATCAGTGATGTCATAGCGGTGGGTCAAGAGACCCAGTACTTC.

V gene TRBV7-2 combines with J gene TRBJ2-2, with TRBD1 matching over 9 bases. CDR3 length equals 18 residues. In germline, CDR1 is SGHTA, CDR2 FQGNSA. J was trimmed by 6 bases and V by 5 bases; bases with no gene match: 16. CDR3 sequence: CASSRLTGGVGSAGELFF. The CDR3 region has the DNA TGTGCCAGCAGCCGCTTAACAGGGGGCGTTGGGAGCGCCGGGGAGCTGTTTTTT.

The chain carries TRBV6-5 and TRBJ2-7; D remains unclear. V was cut by 2 bases and J by 4 bases, with 12 bases left in between. Germline V gene lookup returns CDR1 MNHEY and CDR2 SVGAGI. CDR3 length: 14 residues. The CDR3 DNA sequence: TGTGCCAGCAGTTACAAGGCAGGCTATTACGAGCAGTACTTC. Translating gives CASSYKAGYYEQYF.

The rearrangement links TRBV30 to TRBJ2-6; a weak D match, TRBD1 (6 bases). The germline V and J ends were trimmed by 0 bases and 2 bases, with 17 bases remaining between them. Germline V gene sequence: CDR1 GTSNPN, CDR2 SVGIG (reference sequence). The CDR3 loop spans 18 amino acids. CDR3: CAWSVPPHTGPGANVLTF. The DNA for the CDR3 is TGTGCCTGGAGTGTCCCCCCACATACAGGGCCTGGGGCCAACGTCCTGACTTTC.

V usage is TRBV4-1 and J usage is TRBJ2-7; 9 nucleotides align to TRBD1. Germline CDR1 reads MGHRA; CDR2 reads YSYEKL. This CDR3 is built from 14 residues. Unmatched junction bases numbered 6, after V lost 4 bases and J lost 5 bases. The DNA for the CDR3 is TGCGCCAGCAGCCCCCGGACAGGGGAGGACGAGCAGTACTTC. As protein: CASSPRTGEDEQYF.

This rearrangement joins TRBV12-3 or TRBV12-4 to TRBJ2-3; TRBD1 matches 8 bases. The junction had 13 bases not matched to a gene; V was cut back by 8 bases and J by 9 bases. The CDR3 covers 14 residues. The CDR3 region is CASGVGGQGGTQYF. As DNA, the CDR3 is TGTGCCAGCGGCGTCGGAGGACAGGGAGGCACGCAGTATTTT.

This chain uses TRBV9 with TRBJ1-2; D not certain. Germline V gene sequence: CDR1 SGDLS, CDR2 YYNGEE. The CDR3 sequence is 15 residues long. The germline V and J ends were trimmed by 3 bases and 5 bases, with 17 bases remaining between them. CDR3 bases: TGTGCCAGCAGCGCTGCCCTCGGAGGTGGTTATGGCTACACCTTC. Residues: CASSAALGGGYGYTF.

This rearrangement joins TRBV27 to TRBJ2-1; the D gene could be TRBD1 or TRBD2 (5 bases each). The germline V gene encodes CDR1 MNHEY and CDR2 SMNVEV (reference sequence). This CDR3 contains 16 residues. V lost 3 bases and J 4 bases, leaving 16 bases between the germline ends. Written as DNA, the CDR3 is TGTGCCAGCAGTTTGGCAGGGTTTTCGGGATACAATGAGCAGTTCTTC. Translating gives CASSLAGFSGYNEQFF.

This chain joins TRBV7-2 and TRBJ2-4, with TRBD2 matching 9 bases. Trimming took 5 bases from V and 6 from J; bases not matched to a gene: 5. The CDR3 is 14 amino acids. In germline, CDR1 is SGHTA, CDR2 FQGNSA. The DNA for the CDR3 is TGTGCCAGCAGCACCGCGGGGGGGCGAAACATTCAGTACTTC. This translates into CASSTAGGRNIQYF. The whole variable domain, remainder taken from reference TRBV7-2 and TRBJ2-4, is GAGVSQSPSNKVTEKGKDVELRCDPISGHTALYWYRQSLGQGLEFLIYFQGNSAPDKSGLPSDRFSAERTGGSVSTLTIQRTQQEDSAVYLCASSTAGGRNIQYFGAGTRLSVL.